This TCR beta chain was profiled in a study of molecular identifiers for immune sequencing clone quantification. With RNA at 10%, 30% or 50%, naive CD8 libraries came from roughly 20,000 to 1,000,000 sorted cells. The germline V gene encodes CDR1 SGHVS and CDR2 FNYEAQ. The length of the CDR3 is 12 residues. V dropped 6 bases and J dropped 8 bases, with 10 bases sitting between them. Previously described methods and listed TCR primers were used for bulk TCR libraries. TCRdb reanalysed the PCR reads using MiXCR and keeps one entry per CDR3 protein. Of 100,000 or so distinct CDR3 sequences in the sample, approximately 40% are singletons; the top ten hold around 4.2%. This clonotype was found many times. Its cognate antigen is unknown. Study-wide results and limits: Beyond 20 RNA copies, clones held over 97% of effector molecules, compared with under 1% in naive cells.

The V and J genes are TRBV7-6 and TRBJ1-4; D gene ambiguous. Sequencing used naive CD8+ T cells from blood, with Jurkat cell RNA spiked in. Subset given: FACS-sorted CD8+CD4-CCR7+CD45RA+ naive T cells. The clonotype was recovered from a human donor in good health. Some libraries in this study had Jurkat cell RNA spiked in. Here the CDR3 reads CASRRGKEKLFF. The CDR3 bases are TGTGCCAGCAGGCGAGGGAAGGAAAAACTGTTTTTT. The full variable domain, completed using reference TRBV7-6 and TRBJ1-4, is GAGVSQSPRYKVTKRGQDVALRCDPISGHVSLYWYRQALGQGPEFLTYFNYEAQQDKSGLPNDRFSAERPEGSISTLTIQRTEQRDSAMYRCASRRGKEKLFFGSGTQLSVL.